Given below is one T cell receptor (beta chain) in context. Here immunoSEQ multiplex PCR was the method, and the copy in TCRdb shows in-frame clones only, minus some. The sample holds more than 400,000 clones, roughly 88% seen once. As to treatment: about 20 received Ad26.COV2.S at low or high dose, single or two shots; about 5 received placebo; per-sample allocation not given. Collection of samples fell on day 63 after the first vaccine or placebo injection. Expression of Wuhan-strain SARS-CoV-2 spike came from the Ad26 vector that formed the vaccine. These data originate in a study of Ad26.COV2.S vaccination and SARS-CoV-2 variants. In the study overall: As a participant in COV1001, the donor was in the Ad26.COV2.S trial arm.

The germline CDR1 and CDR2 sequences are WSHSY and SAAADI. V was shortened by 5 bases and J by 2 bases, with 13 bases between the two germline ends. This CDR3 region has 14 residues. Specimen: peripheral blood, collected in a trial of Ad26.COV2.S vaccine versus placebo. The V gene is TRBV10-2, the J gene TRBJ2-7; D gene ambiguous. This TCR derives from a person aged 18-60 years who received the Ad26.COV2.S COVID-19 vaccine or a placebo. The DNA of the CDR3 is TGCGCCAGCAGTAACCTACAGCATACCTACGAGCAGTACTTC. Protein product: CASSNLQHTYEQYF.